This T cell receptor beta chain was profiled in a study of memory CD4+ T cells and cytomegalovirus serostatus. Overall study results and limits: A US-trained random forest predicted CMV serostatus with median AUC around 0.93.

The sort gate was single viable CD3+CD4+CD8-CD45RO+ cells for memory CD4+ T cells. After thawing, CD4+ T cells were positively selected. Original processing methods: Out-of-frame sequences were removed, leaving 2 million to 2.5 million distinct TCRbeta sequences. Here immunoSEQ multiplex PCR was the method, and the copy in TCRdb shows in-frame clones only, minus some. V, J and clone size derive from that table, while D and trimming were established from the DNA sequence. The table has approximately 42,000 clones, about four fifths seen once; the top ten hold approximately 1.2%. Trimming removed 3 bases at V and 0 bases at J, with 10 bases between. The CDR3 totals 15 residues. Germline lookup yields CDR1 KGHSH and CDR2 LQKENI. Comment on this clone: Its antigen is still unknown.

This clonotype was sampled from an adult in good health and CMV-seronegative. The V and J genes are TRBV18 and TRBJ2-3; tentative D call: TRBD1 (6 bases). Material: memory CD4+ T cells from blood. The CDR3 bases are TGTGCCAGCTCACCCGGACAGAGAAGCACAGATACGCAGTATTTT. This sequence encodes CASSPGQRSTDTQYF.